The source of this TCR beta chain is a study of blood T cell repertoires in COVID-19. Turning to the study itself: Researchers got acute and convalescent COVID-19 samples from the United States, Italy and Spain.

The length of the CDR3 is 14 residues. Deletions cut 4 bases from V and 4 bases from J, with 13 bases between. CDR1 is LNHDA, CDR2 SQIVND, per germline (reference sequence). Source study methods: Nucleated cell number was recorded as an estimate derived from reference gene primer amplification. Clones were read by immunoSEQ multiplex PCR, and TCRdb kept only the in-frame ones, dropping some. The V and J calls and clone size come from that table; D and trimming were worked out from the DNA. The sample lists some 200,000 clones, roughly 79% occurring once. The chain combines TRBV19 with TRBJ1-1, with unresolved D. This receptor was taken from a woman aged 45-60 years with acute COVID-19. The sample was PBMCs or T cells enriched from blood (not recorded which). CDR3 in amino acids: CASSTVLSSTEAFF. DNA of the CDR3: TGTGCCAGTAGTACGGTCCTGAGCTCCACTGAAGCTTTCTTT.